This entry lists 31 T cell receptor beta chains sequenced from one sample in a study of blood T cell repertoires in COVID-19 (dated by TCRdb to 2020 to 2022). The library relied on the immunoSEQ multiplex PCR assay. Sourced from immuneACCESS, this table was stored by TCRdb with only in-frame sequences that have V and J called. A share of the clones is absent; for the studies checked, an unresolved V gene accounts for under half, and the remainder has no known explanation. For this sample there are about 350,000 clones; roughly 89% appear just once. The top ten clonotypes cover approximately 3.5% of the sample. The sample taken for sequencing was peripheral blood. The source of these receptors is a young woman who had recovered from COVID-19.

The rearrangement uses TRBV6-5 and TRBJ1-2; possibly TRBD1 for D (5 bases). The germline V gene encodes CDR1 MNHEY and CDR2 SVGAGI. V was clipped by 5 bases and J by 0 bases, with 10 bases between them. The CDR3 has 14 amino acids. CDR3 in amino acids: CASSRQLANYGYTF. The CDR3, as DNA: TGTGCCAGCAGTCGACAGTTAGCTAACTATGGCTACACCTTC.

In this sample, this clone turned up once. This chain connects TRBV5-4 to TRBJ2-6, with 7 bases aligning to TRBD1. This CDR3 has 16 residues. Germline V gene sequence: CDR1 SGHNT, CDR2 YYREEE (reference sequence). Unmatched junction bases numbered 4, after V lost 4 bases and J lost 0 bases. CDR3 sequence: CASSRGTVSGANVLTF. The CDR3 DNA follows: TGTGCCAGCAGCAGAGGGACAGTCTCTGGGGCCAACGTCCTGACTTTC.

V and J are TRBV7-9 and TRBJ2-3, with TRBD1 as a possible D gene (6 bases). Trimming stripped 1 base from V and 5 bases from J, with 13 bases between. The CDR3 totals 15 residues. Germline CDR1 and CDR2: SEHNR and FQNEAQ (reference sequence). DNA of the CDR3: TGTGCCAGCAGCTTAGTACAGGGTGTCGGAGATACGCAGTATTTT. It specifies CASSLVQGVGDTQYF.

The chain has TRBV6-6 and TRBJ2-1; TRBD2 aligns across 7 bases. With 6 bases clipped from V and 0 bases from J, the junction kept 5 bases outside the gene matches. Germline-derived CDR1 and CDR2 are MNHNY and SVGAGI (reference sequence). CDR3 length: 15 residues. The CDR3 is CASSQSGGSYNEQFF. The CDR3 nucleotides are TGTGCCAGCAGCCAATCGGGGGGCTCCTACAATGAGCAGTTCTTC.

This clone appeared a single time. In DNA, the CDR3 is TGCGCCAGCAGCCAAGATATTGGGGGCCGTCCTTGGGTAGATACGCAGTATTTT. It translates to CASSQDIGGRPWVDTQYF. This chain connects TRBV4-1 to TRBJ2-3; D is perhaps TRBD1 (6 bases). The CDR3 sequence is 18 residues long. V was cut by 0 bases and J by 5 bases, with 21 bases left in between. Germline assignment: CDR1 MGHRA and CDR2 YSYEKL.

The chain is built from TRBV27 and TRBJ1-1; D is ambiguous. Trimming cost V 8 bases and J 2 bases, with 6 bases left between them. There are 11 residues in the CDR3. The germline gives CDR1 MNHEY, CDR2 SMNVEV (reference sequence). In DNA form, the CDR3 reads TGTGCCAGCCGTCGTAACACTGAAGCTTTCTTT. Protein product: CASRRNTEAFF.

For the CDR3, the DNA is TGTGCCAGCAGTGCCCAACAGGGCTCTCCTACGTTATCCTACGAGCAGTACGTC. Protein: CASSAQQGSPTLSYEQYV. The J gene is TRBJ2-7, the V gene TRBV6-1; D might be TRBD1 (6 bases). CDR3 length: 18 residues. Germline values: CDR1 MNHNS, CDR2 SASEGT. Trimming took off 4 bases at V and 1 base at J, with 23 bases between the two ends.

The chain carries TRBV6-4 and TRBJ1-1; TRBD1 aligns across 7 bases. Germline V lookup: CDR1 MRHNA, CDR2 SNTAGT. The CDR3 totals 21 residues. V lost 0 bases and J lost 0; bases outside the gene matches: 19. CDR3 nucleotide sequence: TGTGCCAGCAGTGACTCGACGTCCGGAGGGGGCAAACCGACCATGAACACTGAAGCTTTCTTT. Translation: CASSDSTSGGGKPTMNTEAFF.

In this sample, this clone turned up a few times. The rearrangement links TRBV5-8 to TRBJ1-5; 7 nucleotides line up with TRBD1. Germline lookup yields CDR1 SGHTS and CDR2 YDEGEE. The CDR3 has 13 amino acids. The V gene end was trimmed by 4 bases and the J gene end by 6 bases; junction bases not matched to a gene: 4. CDR3 in DNA: TGTGCCAGCAGCCGGACAGGTTTTCAGCCCCAGCATTTT. It translates to CASSRTGFQPQHF.

The chain is built from TRBV6-2 or TRBV6-3 and TRBJ1-2, with D possibly TRBD1 on 5 matching bases. V lost 0 bases, J lost 8 bases, and 13 bases lay in between. In germline, CDR1 is MNHEY, CDR2 SVGEGT. The CDR3 spans 14 residues. The CDR3 DNA reads as TGTGCCAGCAGTTACTCAAGGGGTCTAGAAGGCTACACCTTC. Protein product: CASSYSRGLEGYTF.

This chain joins TRBV27 and TRBJ2-7, with 12 bases that match TRBD1. The CDR3 covers 15 residues. V trimming: 5 bases; J trimming: 2 bases; junction bases outside the gene matches: 4. CDR1 and CDR2 (germline): MNHEY, SMNVEV (reference sequence). The CDR3 protein is CASSMGTGGTYEQYV. The CDR3 DNA follows: TGTGCCAGCAGTATGGGGACAGGGGGCACCTACGAGCAGTACGTC.

This chain joins TRBV4-3 and TRBJ1-3; D remains unclear. The germline V gene has CDR1 LGHNA and CDR2 YSLEER. The CDR3 has 15 residues. Trimming stripped 1 base from V and 0 bases from J, with 7 bases between. Written as DNA, the CDR3 is TGCGCCAGCAGCCAAGGGGAGATCTCTGGAAACACCATATATTTT. Its translation is CASSQGEISGNTIYF.

The chain couples TRBV25-1 to TRBJ2-3; the match to TRBD2 covers 8 bases. The CDR3 is 15 amino acids. V lost 3 bases to trimming and J lost 1 base; unmatched junction nucleotides: 3. In germline, CDR1 is MGHDK, CDR2 SYGVNS. CDR3 sequence (DNA): TGTGCCAGCAGTGAGAGCGGGAGACGCACAGATACGCAGTATTTT. It yields the protein CASSESGRRTDTQYF.

This clone was found a few times. The chain joins TRBV25-1 to TRBJ1-4, with D unclear. CDR3 size: 13 residues. Per the germline V gene, CDR1 is MGHDK and CDR2 is SYGVNS. V lost 4 bases and J 8 bases, leaving 11 bases between the germline ends. The CDR3 loop is CASSAPSLEKLFF. The CDR3 DNA is TGTGCCAGCAGTGCGCCAAGCCTCGAAAAACTGTTTTTT.

The gene calls are TRBV10-1 and TRBJ2-2; 11 bases are shared with TRBD2. Germline CDR1 WNHNN, CDR2 SYGVQD (reference sequence). The CDR3 consists of 15 residues. The trim removed 8 bases at V and 3 bases at J, leaving 5 bases unmatched. CDR3 bases: TGCGCCAGCGGGGGGGGACTAGCGGACACCGGGGAGCTGTTTTTT. Translating it yields CASGGGLADTGELFF.

This chain links TRBV30 with TRBJ2-1, with D possibly TRBD2 on 6 matching bases. The CDR3 is made up of 12 amino acids. The V and J ends lost 3 bases and 10 bases respectively, with 13 bases between them. Germline CDR1 and CDR2: GTSNPN and SVGIG (reference sequence). The CDR3 sequence is CAWSQTRNEQFF. CDR3 bases: TGTGCCTGGAGCCAGACTAGGAACGAGCAGTTCTTC.

The chain employs TRBV24-1 and TRBJ2-3, with TRBD2 as a possible D gene (5 bases). V lost 0 bases to trimming and J lost 12 bases, with 12 bases between them. CDR1 is KGHDR, CDR2 SFDVKD, per germline. This CDR3 has 13 amino acids. This CDR3 reads CATSDLGDSGQYF. CDR3 DNA sequence: TGTGCCACCAGTGATTTGGGAGATTCGGGACAGTATTTT.

The V gene is TRBV6-5, the J gene TRBJ2-3; D perhaps matches TRBD2 (6 bases). Germline V gene lookup returns CDR1 MNHEY and CDR2 SVGAGI. The CDR3 covers 14 residues. The V gene lost 4 bases and the J gene lost 5 bases, with 13 bases spanning the gap. The CDR3 spells CASSSAGIVDTQYF. DNA of the CDR3: TGTGCCAGCAGTTCTGCGGGAATCGTAGATACGCAGTATTTT.

This chain connects TRBV20-1 to TRBJ2-3, with a tentative D call TRBD2 (5 bases). CDR1 is DFQATT, CDR2 SNEGSKA, per germline (reference sequence). The V and J ends lost 4 bases and 11 bases respectively, with 13 bases between them. This CDR3 has 11 amino acids. CDR3: CSANIGSEQYF. In DNA form, the CDR3 reads TGCAGTGCTAATATTGGGAGCGAGCAGTATTTT.

This sequence joins TRBV3-1 (or the pseudogene TRBV3-2) and TRBJ2-4, with a tentative D call TRBD1 (6 bases). The CDR3 loop spans 17 amino acids. Germline-derived CDR1 and CDR2 are LGHDT and YNNKEL (reference sequence). V lost 0 bases, J lost 0 bases, and 12 bases lay in between. The CDR3 here is CASSQERGSIAKNIQYF. The CDR3 nucleotides are TGTGCCAGCAGCCAAGAAAGGGGGTCAATAGCCAAAAACATTCAGTACTTC.

This rearrangement joins TRBV5-1 to TRBJ2-1; 15 bases match TRBD2. Germline values: CDR1 SGHRS, CDR2 YFSETQ. The CDR3 contains 20 residues. Trimming at V came to 1 base and at J to 0 bases, leaving 8 bases not matched to a gene. The CDR3 region is CASSLRTSGRAGSSYNEQFF. As DNA, the CDR3 is TGCGCCAGCAGCTTGCGGACTAGCGGGAGGGCCGGGAGCTCCTACAATGAGCAGTTCTTC.

The rearrangement links TRBV7-8 to TRBJ1-2; TRBD1 agrees at 8 bases. The V gene's germline CDR1 is SGHVS and CDR2 FQNEAQ. The CDR3 runs 15 residues. V gave up 4 bases and J gave up 1 base; unmatched junction bases: 5. DNA of the CDR3: TGTGCCAGCAGCTACCTACAGGGGGTTAACTATGGCTACACCTTC. Amino acids: CASSYLQGVNYGYTF.

CDR3 DNA: TGCGCCAGCAGCCAAGTATCTGGGGCCACTGAAGCTTTCTTT. It translates to CASSQVSGATEAFF. The chain employs TRBV4-1 and TRBJ1-1; tentative D call: TRBD1 (5 bases). Trimming pared 1 base from V and 4 bases from J, leaving 10 bases between. CDR1 is MGHRA and CDR2 is YSYEKL in the germline V gene. The CDR3 extends over 14 amino acids.

Concerning this clone itself: Its ends do not fully match the called genes, so a read error is possible. The chain employs TRBV7-9 and TRBJ1-3, with TRBD1 matching 9 bases. CDR3 length: 14 amino acids. In germline, CDR1 is SEHNR, CDR2 FQNEAQ (reference sequence). The CDR3 spells CASSPPGQGVPRDF. DNA of the CDR3: TGTGCCAGCAGCCCCCCGGGACAGGGTGTACCTCGAGATTTT.

V is TRBV7-2 and J is TRBJ2-2; 10 nucleotides line up with TRBD2. Germline V gene data show CDR1 as SGHTA and CDR2 as FQGNSA. Trimming at V came to 2 bases and at J to 7 bases, leaving 4 bases not matched to a gene. The CDR3 totals 15 residues. The CDR3: CASSLLAGVFGELFF. The CDR3 nucleotides read TGTGCCAGCAGCTTACTAGCGGGAGTTTTCGGGGAGCTGTTTTTT.

The chain has TRBV27 and TRBJ2-2; 10 bases align to TRBD1. CDR3 length equals 15 residues. Germline lookup yields CDR1 MNHEY and CDR2 SMNVEV (reference sequence). V lost 4 bases to trimming and J lost 5 bases; unmatched junction nucleotides: 4. CDR3 in DNA: TGTGCCAGCAGTTCCGGGACAGGGGTGACCGGGGAGCTGTTTTTT. It yields the protein CASSSGTGVTGELFF.

This chain joins TRBV27 and TRBJ1-2; the match to TRBD1 covers 8 bases. V lost 4 bases to trimming and J lost 7 bases; unmatched junction nucleotides: 8. This CDR3 contains 14 residues. Germline lookup yields CDR1 MNHEY and CDR2 SMNVEV (reference sequence). CDR3 DNA sequence: TGTGCCAGCAGTTGGGACAGGTTATTGGGTGGCTACACCTTC. It encodes CASSWDRLLGGYTF.

This clone was counted a single time. The J gene is TRBJ2-2, the V gene TRBV11-2; 7 bases agree with TRBD2. The germline V gene encodes CDR1 SGHAT and CDR2 FQNNGV. The trim removed 5 bases at V and 4 bases at J, leaving 13 bases unmatched. CDR3 length: 17 residues. The CDR3 bases are TGTGCCAGCAGCGGCACTAGCGCCGAGCGGCGCACCGGGGAGCTGTTTTTT. Its translation is CASSGTSAERRTGELFF.

The V gene is TRBV5-1, the J gene TRBJ1-5, with a tentative D call TRBD1 (6 bases). V was clipped by 4 bases and J by 4 bases, with 15 bases between them. This CDR3 has 15 amino acids. CDR1 is SGHRS, CDR2 YFSETQ, per germline. CDR3 coding DNA: TGCGCCAGCAGCCCCGGTAGGGGGGGGAATCAGCCCCAGCATTTT. It yields the protein CASSPGRGGNQPQHF.

This clone was recorded only once. V is TRBV2 and J is TRBJ2-1, with no clear D. The V end lost 2 bases, the J end lost 2 bases, and 13 bases lay between the germline ends. Germline V gene data show CDR1 as SNHLY and CDR2 as FYNNEI. There are 16 residues in the CDR3. This CDR3 is CASSEIPPTTYNEQFF. The CDR3 bases are TGTGCCAGCAGTGAAATCCCCCCTACCACCTACAATGAGCAGTTCTTC.

The chain joins TRBV15 to TRBJ2-2; maybe TRBD2 (6 bases). This CDR3 is built from 15 residues. V was cut by 0 bases and J by 4 bases, with 9 bases left in between. From germline, CDR1 is LNHNV and CDR2 YYDKDF (reference sequence). The CDR3 sequence: CATSREVSGTGELFF. The DNA for the CDR3 is TGTGCCACCAGCAGAGAGGTTAGCGGCACCGGGGAGCTGTTTTTT.